This T cell receptor beta chain was identified in a study of blood T cell repertoires in COVID-19 (dated by TCRdb to the early 2020s). About the study as a whole: Samples from collaborators originated in the United States, Italy and Spain and spanned both the acute and convalescent phases of COVID-19. The material from the prospective study consisted of cDNA or gDNA derived from T cells, B-cell-depleted T cells, or PBMCs. Subjects who had been exposed to COVID-19, were actively infected with it, or had recovered from it provided the deeply sampled blood TCRbeta repertoires that made up the dataset. A freely available public database, intended as a resource for researchers studying the immune response to SARS-CoV-2, is where the repertoires were released. The samples were drawn from two sources: the first 160 participants of the ongoing ImmuneRACE study, and fewer than 1,500 subjects contributed by 6 global collaborators. Sample metadata almost always included a de-identified subject ID, COVID-19 status, age in years and sex. Where available, HLA class I and class II types were obtained from metadata supplied by the sample provider rather than from assay-based typing. On the study overall, not on this receptor specifically: The amount of clinical and demographic metadata varied by source and participant and was provided uncurated.

Worth noting for this clone: No antigen is known for it. No much larger clonotype is one base removed from it; base qualities were not supplied.

Whole blood was collected in K2EDTA tubes by collaborating institutions according to the institutions' own protocols. For TCRbeta analysis, collaborators shipped samples as frozen whole blood, isolated PBMCs, or DNA extracted from either of those sample types. The immunoSEQ Assay, a bias-controlled multiplex PCR, was used to amplify TCRbeta CDR3 regions from genomic DNA. Regarding the original processing steps: Within the assay, amplification of reference gene primers was used to estimate how many nucleated cells each sample contained. To quantify the absolute abundance of each unique TCRbeta CDR3 rearrangement, sequence reads were collapsed and filtered. For each sample, productive Simpson clonality was calculated as the square root of Simpson's diversity index across productive rearrangements. The source is immuneACCESS, and TCRdb retained only in-frame sequences with V and J called. Part of the clones is not carried over; for the studies checked, unresolved V genes explain less than half of this, and the remainder is unexplained. D and trimming were read from the DNA, whereas the V and J calls and clone size are those reported in that table. The sample records 70,000 to 75,000 clones, about four fifths of which are singletons. Approximately 22% of the sample belongs to the ten largest clones.

Spanning cysteine to phenylalanine, the CDR3 consists of 18 amino acids. Only the CDR3 part of the read is kept: 54 bases, read in frame from the first base. From a lookup of the germline V gene (reference sequence), CDR1 and CDR2 are LGHDT and YNNKEL. V is trimmed back by 6 bases and J by 0 bases, and the junction contains 9 bases that no gene match accounts for. Source material: peripheral blood. Here the chain combines TRBV3-1 (or the pseudogene TRBV3-2) and TRBJ2-3, with TRBD2 identical over 13 junction bases. The clonotype was recovered from a woman in her 70s with acute or convalescent COVID-19. CDR3 region: CASRRGTSGAPSTDTQYF. The DNA sequence is given as TGTGCCAGCAGGCGCGGGACTAGCGGGGCCCCTAGCACAGATACGCAGTATTTT.